This T cell receptor (beta chain) is drawn from a study of cytomegalovirus exposure and HLA in healthy donors. The wider study: Around 80 million unique TCRs from HLA-typed donors were held in an early data release.

PCR was performed using 60 Vbeta and 13 Jbeta primers. Clones were read by immunoSEQ multiplex PCR, and TCRdb kept only the in-frame ones, dropping some. The sample includes some 120,000 clones, roughly 83% seen only once; the top ten take roughly 2%. Regarding this clone: Its antigen is currently unknown.

Study conclusions and caveats: Within an earlier analysis, most TCR beta V segments proved productive either about 90% or about 30% of the time. Clonal expansion, a later analysis showed, was greater in HLA-associated TCR beta chains than in equally common others.

The study sampled nominally healthy donors, though unrecorded immune exposures were likely. This TCR derives from a man aged 18 to 29 in good health and CMV-seronegative. The specimen sequenced was PBMCs.

The CDR3 sequence is CASSVYGRETQYF. CDR3 nucleotide sequence: TGTGCCAGCAGCGTCTACGGTCGGGAGACCCAGTACTTC. The rearrangement links TRBV9 to TRBJ2-5; D uncertain. Germline CDR1 is SGDLS and CDR2 is YYNGEE. V lost 2 bases and J lost 5, with 10 bases in between. The CDR3 consists of 13 residues.